This TCR beta chain was recovered during a study of T cells in Graves' hyperthyroidism and ophthalmopathy. The study, taken as a whole, reports: Ophthalmopathy was model-predicted a median roughly 6.2 months pre-onset.

The CDR3 totals 16 residues. Germline V gene lookup returns CDR1 ENHRY and CDR2 SYGVKD. The ends were cut back, 2 bases at V and 6 bases at J, with 16 bases in the middle. This clonotype was seen more than once but under ten times. Its antigen is currently unknown. Graves' hyperthyroidism was deemed stable given no ophthalmopathy progression within 18 months. PBMCs came from 10 ml fresh peripheral blood. RNA transcripts were the template for amplifying TCR beta CDR3 regions. The HTBI primer set served for first-round RT-PCR of the TCR CDR3. One entry per CDR3 protein, called by TCRdb with MiXCR from the multiplex PCR reads. The table shows 300,000 to 350,000 distinct CDR3 sequences, with more than 11% occurring only once.

The V and J genes are TRBV10-3 and TRBJ2-2; a possible D gene is TRBD2 (5 bases). The sequence derives from a woman aged 25 to 39 with Graves' hyperthyroidism. The sample consisted of blood. The CDR3, as DNA: TGTGCCATCAGTGAGAGTGTAGAGGGTATGGCCGGGGAGCTGTTTTTT. Residues: CAISESVEGMAGELFF.